These 10 T cell receptor beta chains were sequenced from one sample in a study of shared clonotypes between healthy human individuals. Cells designated naive CD8 were CD45RO-negative and were positively selected for CCR7, with terminally differentiated effector memory CD45RA+ cells excluded. The data were produced by immunoSEQ multiplex PCR, yet TCRdb's version contains in-frame clones alone and is incomplete. Counted here are nearly 2 million clones, roughly 94% occurring once; the ten biggest clones make up roughly 1%. The source material was naive CD8+ T cells sorted from blood. The receptors come from a man aged 18 to 29 in good health.

The V and J genes are TRBV11-2 and TRBJ2-1; unclear D gene. The CDR3 is 13 amino acids. Germline CDR1 reads SGHAT; CDR2 reads FQNNGV. Trimming took 0 bases from V and 8 from J, leaving 8 bases between them. In DNA form, the CDR3 reads TGTGCCAGCAGCTTAGATATGAGTGATGAGCAGTTCTTC. This encodes CASSLDMSDEQFF. Supplemented by reference TRBV11-2 and TRBJ2-1, the full variable domain reads EAGVAQSPRYKIIEKRQSVAFWCNPISGHATLYWYQQILGQGPKLLIQFQNNGVVDDSQLPKDRFSAERLKGVDSTLKIQPAKLEDSAVYLCASSLDMSDEQFFGPGTRLTVL.

About this clone itself: At the DNA level, this CDR3 is encoded by other sequences in the same sample as well. The chain couples TRBV7-2 to TRBJ2-5; TRBD2 agrees at 9 bases. The CDR3 is 16 amino acids. The germline V gene encodes CDR1 SGHTA and CDR2 FQGNSA. Trimming removed 1 base from V and 1 base from J; junction bases left unmatched: 4. The CDR3 DNA is TGTGCCAGCAGCTTAGTCGGTAGCGGGGGCCAAGAGACCCAGTACTTC. Translated, it gives CASSLVGSGGQETQYF.

The genes are TRBV6-5 and TRBJ2-3, with a possible D match to TRBD1 (7 bases). This CDR3 region has 16 residues. The germline V and J ends were trimmed by 0 bases and 3 bases, with 13 bases remaining between them. Germline V gives CDR1 MNHEY, CDR2 SVGAGI. The DNA of the CDR3 is TGTGCCAGCAGTTACTCGTCAGGGGGGTTAACAGATACGCAGTATTTT. As protein: CASSYSSGGLTDTQYF.

V usage is TRBV21-1 and J usage is TRBJ1-1. TRBV21-1 constitutes a pseudogene. The length of the CDR3 is 16 residues. CDR3 sequence: CASSKVNGMGNTEAFF. CDR3 in DNA: TGTGCCAGCAGCAAAGTCAACGGGATGGGGAACACTGAAGCTTTCTTT.

In DNA form, the CDR3 reads TGTGCCAGTAGTATATGGGCCACGGCAGACAATCAGCCCCAGCATTTT. Protein product: CASSIWATADNQPQHF. V is TRBV19 and J is TRBJ1-5; D gene uncertain. V was trimmed by 2 bases and J by 3 bases, leaving 14 bases between them. The CDR3 consists of 16 residues. Germline CDR1 reads LNHDA; CDR2 reads SQIVND (reference sequence). The whole variable domain, remainder taken from reference TRBV19 and TRBJ1-5, is DGGITQSPKYLFRKEGQNVTLSCEQNLNHDAMYWYRQDPGQGLRLIYYSQIVNDFQKGDIAEGYSVSREKKESFPLTVTSAQKNPTAFYLCASSIWATADNQPQHFGDGTRLSIL.

V gene TRBV28 combines with J gene TRBJ2-1; TRBD2 matches 8 bases. CDR3 length equals 15 residues. V was pared by 2 bases and J by 0 bases, with 0 bases of the junction left unmatched. Germline V gene lookup returns CDR1 MDHEN and CDR2 SYDVKM. As DNA, the CDR3 is TGTGCCAGCAGTTTAGGGACTAGCTCCTACAATGAGCAGTTCTTC. It specifies CASSLGTSSYNEQFF.

This chain uses TRBV9 with TRBJ2-2, with TRBD1 identical over 7 bases. The ends lost 5 bases at V and 5 bases at J; junction bases unmatched: 6. Germline V gives CDR1 SGDLS, CDR2 YYNGEE. The CDR3 has 14 residues. CDR3 sequence: CASSWTGATGELFF. Written as DNA, the CDR3 is TGTGCCAGCAGTTGGACAGGAGCAACCGGGGAGCTGTTTTTT.

The chain joins TRBV27 to TRBJ2-3; D possibly corresponds to TRBD1 (6 bases). The CDR3 has 14 residues. Germline V gene data show CDR1 as MNHEY and CDR2 as SMNVEV (reference sequence). The ends were cut back, 5 bases at V and 6 bases at J, with 15 bases in the middle. CDR3 DNA sequence: TGTGCCAGCAGTCCAGGGACACCCCCGGATACGCAGTATTTT. Translating it yields CASSPGTPPDTQYF.

J is TRBJ2-7 and V is TRBV19; perhaps TRBD1 as D (5 bases). Germline CDR1 LNHDA, CDR2 SQIVND (reference sequence). V was trimmed by 11 bases and J by 3 bases, leaving 14 bases between them. The CDR3 contains 12 residues. CDR3 DNA: TGTGCCTGCCGAAGGGGCGGCTACGAGCAGTACTTC. As protein: CACRRGGYEQYF.

V usage is TRBV19 and J usage is TRBJ1-2; a weak D match, TRBD1 (5 bases). V was pared by 10 bases and J by 4 bases, with 10 bases between. From germline, CDR1 is LNHDA and CDR2 SQIVND (reference sequence). CDR3 size: 11 residues. CDR3 sequence reads: CATSGGYGYTF. CDR3 nucleotide sequence: TGTGCCACTTCGGGGGGCTATGGCTACACCTTC.